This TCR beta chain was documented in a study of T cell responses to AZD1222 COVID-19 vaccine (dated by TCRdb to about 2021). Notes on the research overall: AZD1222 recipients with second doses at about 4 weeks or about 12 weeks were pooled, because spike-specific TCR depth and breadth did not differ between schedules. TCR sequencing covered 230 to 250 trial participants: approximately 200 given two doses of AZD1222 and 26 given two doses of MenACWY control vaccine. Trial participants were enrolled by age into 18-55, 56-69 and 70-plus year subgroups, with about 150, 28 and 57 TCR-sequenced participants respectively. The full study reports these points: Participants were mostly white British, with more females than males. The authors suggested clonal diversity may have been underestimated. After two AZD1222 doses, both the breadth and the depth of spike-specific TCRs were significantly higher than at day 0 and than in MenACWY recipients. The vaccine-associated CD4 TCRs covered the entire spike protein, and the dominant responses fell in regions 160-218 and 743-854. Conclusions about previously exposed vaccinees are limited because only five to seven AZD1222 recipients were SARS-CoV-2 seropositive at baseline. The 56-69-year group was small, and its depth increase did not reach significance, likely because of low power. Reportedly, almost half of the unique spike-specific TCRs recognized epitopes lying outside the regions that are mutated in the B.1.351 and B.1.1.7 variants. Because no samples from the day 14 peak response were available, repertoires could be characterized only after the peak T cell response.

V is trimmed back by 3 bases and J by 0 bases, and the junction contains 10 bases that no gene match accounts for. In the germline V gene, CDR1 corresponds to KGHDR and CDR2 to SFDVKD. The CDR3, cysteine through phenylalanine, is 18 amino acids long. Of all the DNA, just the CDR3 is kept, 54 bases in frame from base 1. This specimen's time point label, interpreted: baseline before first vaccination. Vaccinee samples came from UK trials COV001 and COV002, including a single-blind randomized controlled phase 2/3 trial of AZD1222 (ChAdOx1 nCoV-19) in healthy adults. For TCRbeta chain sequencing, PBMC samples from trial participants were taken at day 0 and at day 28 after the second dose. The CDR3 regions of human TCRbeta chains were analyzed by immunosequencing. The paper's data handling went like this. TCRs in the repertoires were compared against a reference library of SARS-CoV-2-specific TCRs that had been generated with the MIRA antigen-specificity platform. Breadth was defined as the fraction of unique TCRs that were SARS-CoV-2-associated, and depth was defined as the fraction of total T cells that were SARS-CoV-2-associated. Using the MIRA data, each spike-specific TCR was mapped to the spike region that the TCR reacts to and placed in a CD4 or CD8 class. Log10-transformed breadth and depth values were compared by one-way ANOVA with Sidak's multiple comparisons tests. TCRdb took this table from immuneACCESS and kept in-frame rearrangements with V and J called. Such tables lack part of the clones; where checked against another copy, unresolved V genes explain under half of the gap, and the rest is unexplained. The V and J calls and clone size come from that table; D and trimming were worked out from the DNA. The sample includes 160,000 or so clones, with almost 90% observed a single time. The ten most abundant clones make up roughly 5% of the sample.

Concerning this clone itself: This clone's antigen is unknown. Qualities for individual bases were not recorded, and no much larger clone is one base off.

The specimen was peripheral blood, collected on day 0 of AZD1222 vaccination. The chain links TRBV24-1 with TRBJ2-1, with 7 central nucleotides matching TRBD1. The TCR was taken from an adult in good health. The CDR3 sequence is CATSDPSPGQHSYNEQFF. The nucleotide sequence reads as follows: TGTGCCACCAGTGATCCTTCACCGGGACAGCACTCCTACAATGAGCAGTTCTTC.